One and the same sample provided the 10 T cell receptor beta chains below, sequenced in a study of glioma-infiltrating T cells after dendritic cell vaccination. Time point given: after dendritic cell vaccination, including at tumor progression/relapse. Only in-frame clones appear in the TCRdb table, and some are missing; sequencing was by immunoSEQ multiplex PCR. Of 100,000 to 120,000 clones in the sample, about 90% are singletons; the top ten hold roughly 2.5%. This sample comprised blood, obtained after dendritic cell vaccination. These receptors came from a human donor with glioblastoma.

The chain combines TRBV2 with TRBJ1-2, with D tentatively TRBD1 (5 bases). The CDR3 sequence is 15 residues long. V was pared by 7 bases and J by 1 base, with 16 bases between. Per the germline V gene, CDR1 is SNHLY and CDR2 is FYNNEI. The CDR3 spells CASNSPAGNNYGYTF. CDR3 nucleotides: TGTGCCAGCAATTCCCCGGCAGGGAATAACTATGGCTACACCTTC.

The chain has TRBV27 and TRBJ2-7, with D tentatively TRBD2 (5 bases). This CDR3 spans 15 amino acids. The germline V gene encodes CDR1 MNHEY and CDR2 SMNVEV (reference sequence). Trimming left V 5 bases short and J 0 bases short, with 14 bases between. CDR3 DNA sequence: TGTGCCAGCAGTCCGGGATTCGGGGTCTCCTACGAGCAGTACTTC. Translating gives CASSPGFGVSYEQYF.

This clone was counted between two and nine times. J is TRBJ1-2 and V is TRBV6-4; 9 bases are shared with TRBD1. There are 14 residues in the CDR3. Germline V lookup: CDR1 MRHNA, CDR2 SNTAGT. The V segment lost 6 bases and the J segment 2 bases; nucleotides outside the gene matches: 4. CDR3 region: CASRKDRGNYGYTF. The CDR3 DNA is TGTGCCAGCAGAAAGGACAGGGGCAACTATGGCTACACCTTC.

The chain employs TRBV11-2 and TRBJ1-5; D is uncertain. The length of the CDR3 is 18 residues. Germline lookup yields CDR1 SGHAT and CDR2 FQNNGV. V lost 1 base, J lost 5 bases, and 21 bases lay in between. The CDR3: CASSLGNIGGVGDQPQHF. CDR3 nucleotides: TGTGCCAGCAGCTTAGGAAATATTGGCGGGGTTGGTGATCAGCCCCAGCATTTT.

The chain joins TRBV6-6 to TRBJ1-1; D unresolved. V was cut by 0 bases and J by 7 bases, with 18 bases left in between. The CDR3 consists of 16 residues. From germline, CDR1 is MNHNY and CDR2 SVGAGI (reference sequence). The CDR3 DNA reads as TGTGCCAGCAGTTACTCGAAAATCAGGCAGGCTTATGAAGCTTTCTTT. It is translated as CASSYSKIRQAYEAFF.

The chain links TRBV13 to TRBJ2-1; 8 bases map to TRBD1. V lost 4 bases, J lost 8 bases, and 16 bases stayed unmatched. The CDR3 sequence is 17 residues long. The germline gives CDR1 PRHDT, CDR2 FYEKMQ (reference sequence). CDR3 in amino acids: CASSSWTGYYSNDEQFF. For the CDR3, the DNA is TGTGCCAGCAGCTCTTGGACAGGGTATTATTCTAACGATGAGCAGTTCTTC. Filled out from reference TRBV13 and TRBJ2-1, the complete variable domain reads AAGVIQSPRHLIKEKRETATLKCYPIPRHDTVYWYQQGPGQDPQFLISFYEKMQSDKGSIPDRFSAQQFSDYHSELNMSSLELGDSALYFCASSSWTGYYSNDEQFFGPGTRLTVL.

This clone appeared a few times. V gene TRBV7-9 combines with J gene TRBJ2-5; 8 bases map to TRBD1. V lost 3 bases and J lost 4; bases outside the gene matches: 1. The CDR3 totals 13 residues. Germline V CDR1 and CDR2: SEHNR, FQNEAQ (reference sequence). In DNA, the CDR3 is TGTGCCAGCAGCTTCAGGGGGCGAGAGACCCAGTACTTC. Protein: CASSFRGRETQYF.

The gene calls are TRBV4-1 and TRBJ2-5; a weak D match, TRBD2 (6 bases). The CDR3 runs to 12 residues. From germline, CDR1 is MGHRA and CDR2 YSYEKL. Trimming shortened V by 3 bases and J by 9 bases, and 11 bases separated the two germline ends. The CDR3 bases are TGCGCCAGCAGCCATGATCGGGAGCCCCAGTACTTC. Protein sequence: CASSHDREPQYF.

The chain has TRBV11-2 and TRBJ2-3; 9 positions match TRBD2. This CDR3 contains 14 residues. Germline V lookup: CDR1 SGHAT, CDR2 FQNNGV. The junction had 9 bases not matched to a gene; V was cut back by 5 bases and J by 9 bases. Here the CDR3 DNA reads TGTGCCAGCAGCCCGCCGGGCGGGAGGGTGACGCAGTATTTT. Translated: CASSPPGGRVTQYF.

The V and J genes are TRBV11-3 and TRBJ2-7, with a weak D call TRBD1 (5 bases). CDR3 size: 14 residues. Trimming removed 1 base from V and 3 bases from J, with 10 bases in between. CDR1 and CDR2 (germline): SGHNT, YENEEA. The CDR3 sequence is CASSLGRANYEQYF. CDR3 coding DNA: TGTGCCAGCAGCTTAGGCAGGGCGAACTACGAGCAGTACTTC.